The source of this TCR beta chain is a study of Graves' ophthalmopathy and Graves' hyperthyroidism. This CDR3 is 19 amino acids long. Looked up from germline, CDR1 is ENHRY and CDR2 is SYGVKD. Trimming stripped 0 bases from V and 8 bases from J, with 25 bases between. This clonotype was seen ten or more times. Using RNA transcripts, the TCR beta CDR3 regions were amplified. HTBI-primed first-round RT-PCR preceded second-round multiplex PCR. TCRdb reprocessed the multiplex PCR reads via MiXCR and lists one record per CDR3 protein. This sample has 500,000 to 700,000 distinct CDR3 sequences, with less than 45% found just once.

The sample was peripheral blood or thyroid tissue (not recorded which). The chain combines TRBV10-3 with TRBJ2-2, with D perhaps matching TRBD1 (6 bases). The sequence was collected from an adult man with Graves' hyperthyroidism. The CDR3 coding sequence is TGTGCCATCAGTGAGTCCTCCCTTAGCACTCAGGGGCCTTCGGGGGAGCTGTTTTTT. Residues: CAISESSLSTQGPSGELFF.